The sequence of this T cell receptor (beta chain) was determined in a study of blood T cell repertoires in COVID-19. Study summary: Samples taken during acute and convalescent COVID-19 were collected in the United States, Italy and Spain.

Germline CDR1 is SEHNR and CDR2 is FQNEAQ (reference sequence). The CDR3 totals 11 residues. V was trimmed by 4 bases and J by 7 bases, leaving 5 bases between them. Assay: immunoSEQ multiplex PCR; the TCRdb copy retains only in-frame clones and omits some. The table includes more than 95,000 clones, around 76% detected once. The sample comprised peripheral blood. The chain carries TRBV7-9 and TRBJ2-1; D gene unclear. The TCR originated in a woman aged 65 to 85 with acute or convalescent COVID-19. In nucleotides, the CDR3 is TGTGCCAGCAGCTCTAGTAATGAGCAGTTCTTC. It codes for CASSSSNEQFF.